This record covers a single T cell receptor (beta chain). The antigen remains unidentified. The entry originates in a study of cytomegalovirus exposure and HLA in healthy donors. The overall study: HLA-typed donors were the source of roughly 85 million unique TCRs held in an early data release.

In germline, CDR1 is SQVTM, CDR2 ANQGSEA. The CDR3 has 13 amino acids. Trimming cost V 7 bases and J 4 bases, with 14 bases left between them. Overall study findings and caveats: Being indistinguishable, some V segments were excluded, TRBV6-2 and TRBV6-3 among them.

Primers for the PCR totalled 60 Vbeta and 13 Jbeta. Assay: immunoSEQ multiplex PCR; the TCRdb copy retains only in-frame clones and omits some. The repertoire has 150,000 to 200,000 clones, about 72% of them found once; the top ten carry around 2.3%. The rearrangement links TRBV29-1 to TRBJ1-5; weak D call: TRBD1 (6 bases). This clonotype was obtained from a man aged 45 to 65 in good health and CMV-seropositive. The sequencing input was PBMCs. The CDR3 region is CSARGGPNQPQHF. In nucleotides, the CDR3 is TGCAGCGCTAGGGGGGGGCCGAATCAGCCCCAGCATTTT.